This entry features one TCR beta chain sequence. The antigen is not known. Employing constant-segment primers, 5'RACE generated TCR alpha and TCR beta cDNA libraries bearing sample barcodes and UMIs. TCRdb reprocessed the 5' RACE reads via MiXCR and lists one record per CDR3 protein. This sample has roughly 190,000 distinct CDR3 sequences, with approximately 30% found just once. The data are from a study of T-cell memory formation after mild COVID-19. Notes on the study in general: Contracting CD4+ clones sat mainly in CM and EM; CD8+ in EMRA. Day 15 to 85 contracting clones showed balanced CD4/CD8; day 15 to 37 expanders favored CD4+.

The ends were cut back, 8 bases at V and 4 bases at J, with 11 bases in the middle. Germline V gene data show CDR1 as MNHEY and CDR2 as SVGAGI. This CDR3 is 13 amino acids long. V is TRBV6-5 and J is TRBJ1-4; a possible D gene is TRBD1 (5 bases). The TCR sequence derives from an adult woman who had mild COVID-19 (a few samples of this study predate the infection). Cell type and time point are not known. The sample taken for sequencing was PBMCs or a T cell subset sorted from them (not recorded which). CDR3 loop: CASSRGYNEKLFF. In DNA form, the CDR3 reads TGTGCCAGCTCGCGGGGGTATAATGAAAAACTGTTTTTT.